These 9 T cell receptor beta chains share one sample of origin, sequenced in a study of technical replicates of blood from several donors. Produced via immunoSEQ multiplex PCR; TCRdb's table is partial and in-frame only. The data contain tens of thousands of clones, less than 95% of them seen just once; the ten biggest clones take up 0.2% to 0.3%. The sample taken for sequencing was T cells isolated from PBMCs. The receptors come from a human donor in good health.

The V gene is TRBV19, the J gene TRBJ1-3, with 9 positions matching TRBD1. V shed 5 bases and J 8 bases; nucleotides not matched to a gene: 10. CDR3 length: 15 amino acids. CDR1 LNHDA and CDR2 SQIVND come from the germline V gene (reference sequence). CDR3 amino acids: CASSPSGTGRHTIYF. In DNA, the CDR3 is TGTGCCAGTAGTCCCTCCGGGACAGGGAGACACACCATATATTTT.

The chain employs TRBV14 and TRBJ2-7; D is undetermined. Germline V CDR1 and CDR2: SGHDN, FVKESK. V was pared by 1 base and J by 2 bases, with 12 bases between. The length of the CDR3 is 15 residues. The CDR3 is CASSQGSFQAYEQYF. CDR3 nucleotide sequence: TGTGCCAGCAGCCAAGGGAGTTTCCAAGCCTACGAGCAGTACTTC.

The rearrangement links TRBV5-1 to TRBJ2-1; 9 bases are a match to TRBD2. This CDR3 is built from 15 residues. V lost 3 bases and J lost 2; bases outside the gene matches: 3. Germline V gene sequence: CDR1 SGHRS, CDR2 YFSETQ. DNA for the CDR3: TGCGCCAGCAGCTCCGGGACTAGCCCCTACAATGAGCAGTTCTTC. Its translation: CASSSGTSPYNEQFF. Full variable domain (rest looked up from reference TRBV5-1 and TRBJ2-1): KAGVTQTPRYLIKTRGQQVTLSCSPISGHRSVSWYQQTPGQGLQFLFEYFSETQRNKGNFPGRFSGRQFSNSRSEMNVSTLELGDSALYLCASSSGTSPYNEQFFGPGTRLTVL.

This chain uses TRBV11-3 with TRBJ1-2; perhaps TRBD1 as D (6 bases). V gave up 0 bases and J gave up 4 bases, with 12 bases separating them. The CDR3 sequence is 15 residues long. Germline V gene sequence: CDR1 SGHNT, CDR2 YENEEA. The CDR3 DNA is TGTGCCAGCAGCTTAGAGTACAGGGAACGCTATGGCTACACCTTC. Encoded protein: CASSLEYRERYGYTF.

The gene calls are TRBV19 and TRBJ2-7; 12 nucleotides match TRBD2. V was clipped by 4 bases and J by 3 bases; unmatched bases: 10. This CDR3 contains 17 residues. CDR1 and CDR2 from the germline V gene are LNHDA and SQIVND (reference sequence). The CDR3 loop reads CASSTVVGLAGYYEQYF. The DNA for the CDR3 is TGTGCCAGTAGTACCGTAGTCGGACTAGCGGGATACTACGAGCAGTACTTC. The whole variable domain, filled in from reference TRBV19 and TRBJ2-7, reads DGGITQSPKYLFRKEGQNVTLSCEQNLNHDAMYWYRQDPGQGLRLIYYSQIVNDFQKGDIAEGYSVSREKKESFPLTVTSAQKNPTAFYLCASSTVVGLAGYYEQYFGPGTRLTVT.

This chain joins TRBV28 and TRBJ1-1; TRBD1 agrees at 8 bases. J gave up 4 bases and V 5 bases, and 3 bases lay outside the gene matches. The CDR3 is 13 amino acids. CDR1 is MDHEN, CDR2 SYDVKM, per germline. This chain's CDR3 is CASSETGGTEAFF. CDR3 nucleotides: TGTGCCAGCAGTGAAACAGGGGGCACTGAAGCTTTCTTT.

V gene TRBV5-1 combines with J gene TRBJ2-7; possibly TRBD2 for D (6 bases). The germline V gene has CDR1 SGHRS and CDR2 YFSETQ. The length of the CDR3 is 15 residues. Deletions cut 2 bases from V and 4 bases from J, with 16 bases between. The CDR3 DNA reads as TGCGCCAGCAGCTTAGGTGTGGGACTTAATTACGAGCAGTACTTC. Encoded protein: CASSLGVGLNYEQYF.

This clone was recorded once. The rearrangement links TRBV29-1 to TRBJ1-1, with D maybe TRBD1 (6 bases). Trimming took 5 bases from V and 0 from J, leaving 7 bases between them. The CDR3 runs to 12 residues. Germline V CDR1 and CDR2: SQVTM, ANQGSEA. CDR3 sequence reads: CSVQGMNTEAFF. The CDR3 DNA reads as TGCAGCGTTCAGGGGATGAACACTGAAGCTTTCTTT. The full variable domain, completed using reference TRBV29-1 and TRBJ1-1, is SAVISQKPSRDICQRGTSLTIQCQVDSQVTMMFWYRQQPGQSLTLIATANQGSEATYESGFVIDKFPISRPNLTFSTLTVSNMSPEDSSIYLCSVQGMNTEAFFGQGTRLTVV.

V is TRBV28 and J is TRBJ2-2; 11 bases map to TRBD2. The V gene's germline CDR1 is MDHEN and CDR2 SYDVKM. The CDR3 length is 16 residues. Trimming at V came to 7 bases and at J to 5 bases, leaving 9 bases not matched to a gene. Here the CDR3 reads CASTPRGLAVTGELFF. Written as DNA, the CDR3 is TGTGCCAGCACTCCTAGGGGACTAGCGGTTACCGGGGAGCTGTTTTTT.